Listed here are 30 T cell receptor beta chains from one sample, sequenced in a study of cytomegalovirus exposure and HLA in healthy donors. The PCR employed 60 Vbeta primers together with 13 Jbeta primers. This table comes from immunoSEQ multiplex PCR, and its TCRdb copy is limited to in-frame clones, with some not included. The sample has over 100,000 clones, around 66% seen once. Sequenced material: PBMCs. The receptors stem from a woman aged 40 to 55 in good health and CMV-seropositive.

This clone was observed a few times. The CDR3 region is CASGLVPGRVAGGVEQFF. CDR3 DNA sequence: TGTGCTAGTGGTTTGGTACCGGGGAGGGTAGCGGGGGGTGTTGAGCAGTTCTTC. The rearrangement uses TRBV12-5 and TRBJ2-1; 10 nucleotides match TRBD2. V was clipped by 0 bases and J by 9 bases; unmatched bases: 14. In germline, CDR1 is LGHNT, CDR2 FRNRAP. The CDR3 consists of 18 residues.

A note on this clone: The junction departs from the called germline gene at one end, perhaps through a read error. The V gene is TRBV7-9, the J gene TRBJ1-2, with D maybe TRBD1 (6 bases). The germline V gene has CDR1 SEHNR and CDR2 FQNEAQ (reference sequence). The CDR3 runs 16 residues. The CDR3 bases are TGTTCCAGCAGCTTTGGGGGGGGCGCAAAGTGGAATGGCTACACCTTC. Its translation is CSSSFGGGAKWNGYTF.

The genes are TRBV28 and TRBJ2-7; perhaps TRBD1 as D (5 bases). There are 13 residues in the CDR3. Germline CDR1 and CDR2: MDHEN and SYDVKM. Trimming removed 6 bases from V and 0 bases from J, with 9 bases in between. In DNA, the CDR3 is TGTGCCAGCAGAGTACAGGACTCCTACGAGCAGTACTTC. It specifies CASRVQDSYEQYF.

With respect to this clone: Germline is not matched at one junction end, which may reflect a read error. The chain couples TRBV4-1 to TRBJ2-7; 7 bases are a match to TRBD2. CDR3 length: 13 residues. Germline V gene lookup returns CDR1 MGHRA and CDR2 YSYEKL. The CDR3 sequence is CASSQDRWGDYHF. CDR3 bases: TGCGCCAGCAGCCAAGACCGGTGGGGGGACTATCACTTC.

V usage is TRBV9 and J usage is TRBJ2-3; D possibly corresponds to TRBD1 (5 bases). The length of the CDR3 is 11 residues. Trimming left V 3 bases short and J 6 bases short, with 5 bases between. CDR1 and CDR2 (germline): SGDLS, YYNGEE. CDR3 residues: CASSDRDTQYF. CDR3 in DNA: TGTGCCAGCAGCGACAGGGATACGCAGTATTTT.

This chain joins TRBV6-1 and TRBJ2-5; TRBD1 is a possible D gene (6 bases). The germline V gene has CDR1 MNHNS and CDR2 SASEGT. The CDR3 runs 13 residues. The DNA of the CDR3 is TGTACTTGTTCCAGGGGTGCTCAAGAGACCCAGTACTTC. It encodes CTCSRGAQETQYF.

This clone was counted a few times. J is TRBJ2-3 and V is TRBV30, with D possibly being TRBD1 (5 bases). The CDR3 has 13 amino acids. Trimming shortened V by 0 bases and J by 5 bases, and 9 bases separated the two germline ends. Germline V lookup: CDR1 GTSNPN, CDR2 SVGIG (reference sequence). CDR3 sequence reads: CAWSVTQGDTQYF. The CDR3 nucleotides read TGTGCCTGGAGTGTAACCCAGGGAGATACGCAGTATTTT.

This clone was observed a handful of times. The rearrangement uses TRBV9 and TRBJ2-7, with 14 bases identical to TRBD2. From germline, CDR1 is SGDLS and CDR2 YYNGEE. The CDR3 sequence is 18 residues long. Trimming cost V 2 bases and J 5 bases; bases outside gene matches: 12. The CDR3 coding sequence is TGTGCCAGCAGCGTGGGGACTAGCGGGGGCTCTAGCCGGGACGAGCAGTACTTC. Amino acid sequence: CASSVGTSGGSSRDEQYF.

The chain joins TRBV28 to TRBJ2-3; 9 nucleotides align to TRBD2. CDR3 size: 16 residues. Per the germline V gene, CDR1 is MDHEN and CDR2 is SYDVKM. The J segment lost 2 bases and the V segment lost 8 bases, leaving 11 bases of the junction unmatched. The CDR3, as DNA: TGTGCCAGCCACACCCATAGCGGGAGTTACACAGATACGCAGTATTTT. Translated: CASHTHSGSYTDTQYF.

The chain employs TRBV5-1 and TRBJ1-5; no reliable D call. Between the trimmed V and J ends, which lost 0 bases and 0 bases, there was a span of 7 bases. The CDR3 runs 15 residues. Germline-derived CDR1 and CDR2 are SGHRS and YFSETQ. The chain's CDR3 is CASSLGTVSNQPQHF. As DNA, the CDR3 is TGCGCCAGCAGCTTGGGTACAGTTAGCAATCAGCCCCAGCATTTT. Full variable domain (missing parts from reference TRBV5-1 and TRBJ1-5): KAGVTQTPRYLIKTRGQQVTLSCSPISGHRSVSWYQQTPGQGLQFLFEYFSETQRNKGNFPGRFSGRQFSNSRSEMNVSTLELGDSALYLCASSLGTVSNQPQHFGDGTRLSIL.

As DNA, the CDR3 is TGCAGTGCTAGAGATCTGAGTGTGCAGTACTTC. Protein: CSARDLSVQYF. J is TRBJ2-7 and V is TRBV20-1; D gene unclear. This CDR3 comprises 11 residues. Germline V gene lookup returns CDR1 DFQATT and CDR2 SNEGSKA (reference sequence). Between the trimmed V and J ends, which lost 0 bases and 9 bases, there was a span of 9 bases.

This clone was seen a single time. The rearrangement links TRBV29-1 to TRBJ2-1, with D unclear. Germline CDR1 and CDR2: SQVTM and ANQGSEA. The V end lost 2 bases, the J end lost 0 bases, and 14 bases lay between the germline ends. The CDR3 consists of 16 residues. This CDR3 reads CSVESPQDASYNEQFF. The CDR3 DNA follows: TGCAGCGTTGAATCCCCCCAGGATGCCTCCTACAATGAGCAGTTCTTC.

This clone was seen a few times. This chain joins TRBV6-1 and TRBJ2-1; TRBD1 agrees at 10 bases. This CDR3 has 16 residues. The trim removed 1 base at V and 2 bases at J, leaving 2 bases unmatched. CDR1 and CDR2 from the germline V gene are MNHNS and SASEGT. CDR3 coding DNA: TGTGCCAGCAGTGAAGATGGGACAGGGGCCTACAATGAGCAGTTCTTC. Translated: CASSEDGTGAYNEQFF.

This chain connects TRBV29-1 to TRBJ2-1; D perhaps matches TRBD1 (6 bases). Looked up from germline, CDR1 is SQVTM and CDR2 is ANQGSEA. This CDR3 region has 16 residues. Deletions cut 1 base from V and 2 bases from J, with 15 bases between. The CDR3 DNA reads TGCAGCGTTGAAGGGGGGCCGTCTACTACCTACAATGAGCAGTTCTTC. It translates to CSVEGGPSTTYNEQFF.

This rearrangement joins TRBV5-1 to TRBJ1-3; 8 bases are shared with TRBD1. Germline V CDR1 and CDR2: SGHRS, YFSETQ. Germline trimming cut 3 bases from V and 4 bases from J; bases unmatched to any gene: 6. The CDR3 totals 15 residues. The DNA for the CDR3 is TGCGCCAGCAGCTCAGACAGGGGTGACGGAAACACCATATATTTT. It specifies CASSSDRGDGNTIYF. The variable domain in full, with the rest retrieved from reference TRBV5-1 and TRBJ1-3, is KAGVTQTPRYLIKTRGQQVTLSCSPISGHRSVSWYQQTPGQGLQFLFEYFSETQRNKGNFPGRFSGRQFSNSRSEMNVSTLELGDSALYLCASSSDRGDGNTIYFGEGSWLTVV.

This clone was seen a handful of times. The gene calls are TRBV7-6 and TRBJ1-1; D is undetermined. Germline V lookup: CDR1 SGHVS, CDR2 FNYEAQ. This CDR3 has 17 amino acids. Between the trimmed V and J ends, which lost 1 base and 4 bases, there was a span of 19 bases. The CDR3 DNA follows: TGTGCCAGCAGCTTAGAGCTAGGTGCGCCGATAGGCACTGAAGCTTTCTTT. Residues: CASSLELGAPIGTEAFF.

This clone was seen only once. V gene TRBV2 combines with J gene TRBJ2-5; D ambiguous. The DNA end is more similar to TRBJ2-7, so the J call may be wrong. The CDR3 runs to 12 residues. CDR1 is SNHLY and CDR2 is FYNNEI in the germline V gene. The chain's CDR3 is CASSRPGYEQYF. The CDR3 DNA reads TGTGCCAGCAGCCGACCCGGGTACGAGCAGTACTTC.

This chain connects TRBV6-1 to TRBJ1-5, with a weak D call TRBD1 (5 bases). V lost 4 bases, J lost 3 bases, and 7 bases lay in between. This CDR3 is built from 13 residues. The germline gives CDR1 MNHNS, CDR2 SASEGT. The CDR3: CASSGTYNQPQHF. Here the CDR3 DNA reads TGTGCCAGCAGTGGGACATACAATCAGCCCCAGCATTTT.

V gene TRBV5-4 combines with J gene TRBJ2-5; 9 bases are a match to TRBD1. With V trimmed by 4 bases and J by 5 bases, 6 bases remained unmatched. This CDR3 has 14 residues. The germline V gene encodes CDR1 SGHNT and CDR2 YYREEE (reference sequence). The CDR3 loop reads CASSLQGAGETQYF. CDR3 in DNA: TGTGCCAGCAGCCTACAGGGGGCTGGGGAGACCCAGTACTTC.

V and J are TRBV6-1 and TRBJ2-7, with D hard to call. This CDR3 region has 13 residues. V was shortened by 8 bases and J by 1 base, with 12 bases between the two germline ends. The germline gives CDR1 MNHNS, CDR2 SASEGT. The CDR3 nucleotides read TGTGCCAGCGGAGAGGCAGTTTCCTACGAGCAGTACTTC. Its protein product is CASGEAVSYEQYF.

This clone was seen more than once but under ten times. The CDR3 here is CAITIQGHYGYTF. In DNA form, the CDR3 reads TGTGCCATCACCATACAGGGTCACTATGGCTACACCTTC. The V gene is TRBV10-3, the J gene TRBJ1-2; D might be TRBD1 (6 bases). The CDR3 consists of 13 residues. Per the germline V gene, CDR1 is ENHRY and CDR2 is SYGVKD. V gave up 7 bases and J gave up 3 bases, with 12 bases separating them.

V usage is TRBV7-2 and J usage is TRBJ1-6, with D uncertain. Germline V lookup: CDR1 SGHTA, CDR2 FQGNSA. Trimming took 2 bases from V and 0 from J, leaving 8 bases between them. The CDR3 contains 16 residues. CDR3 sequence: CASSLPGSSYNSPLHF. DNA of the CDR3: TGTGCCAGCAGCTTACCAGGAAGCTCCTATAATTCACCCCTCCACTTT.

The chain is built from TRBV7-8 and TRBJ2-5, with D possibly matching TRBD1 (6 bases). V lost 6 bases and J lost 1, with 9 bases in between. The length of the CDR3 is 13 residues. Germline V gene sequence: CDR1 SGHVS, CDR2 FQNEAQ. The CDR3 is CASRSRGQETQYF. CDR3 nucleotide sequence: TGTGCCAGCAGATCCAGGGGCCAAGAGACCCAGTACTTC.

The rearrangement uses TRBV7-9 and TRBJ1-1, with a possible D match to TRBD1 (5 bases). The V and J ends lost 3 bases and 6 bases respectively, with 8 bases between them. CDR3 length equals 12 residues. The germline V gene encodes CDR1 SEHNR and CDR2 FQNEAQ (reference sequence). CDR3 coding DNA: TGTGCCAGCAGCTTTGGGGGGGCTGAAGCTTTCTTT. Translating gives CASSFGGAEAFF.

The chain's CDR3 is CASSSTGAGNTIYF. CDR3 in DNA: TGTGCCAGCAGCTCGACAGGGGCTGGAAACACCATATATTTT. The rearrangement joins TRBV5-6 to TRBJ1-3, with 8 bases matching TRBD1. V was clipped by 3 bases and J by 2 bases; unmatched bases: 1. The CDR3 runs to 14 residues. Germline assignment: CDR1 SGHDT and CDR2 YYEEEE. Complete variable domain (other parts from reference TRBV5-6 and TRBJ1-3): DAGVTQSPTHLIKTRGQQVTLRCSPKSGHDTVSWYQQALGQGPQFIFQYYEEEERQRGNFPDRFSGHQFPNYSSELNVNALLLGDSALYLCASSSTGAGNTIYFGEGSWLTVV.

A word on this clone: Other DNA sequences in this sample translate to the same CDR3. The V gene is TRBV7-9, the J gene TRBJ2-2; TRBD1 matches 7 bases. The V gene end was trimmed by 1 base and the J gene end by 3 bases; junction bases not matched to a gene: 2. CDR1 is SEHNR and CDR2 is FQNEAQ in the germline V gene (reference sequence). CDR3 length equals 15 residues. The CDR3 DNA is TGTGCCAGCAGCTTAGACAGGGGCTACACCGGGGAGCTGTTTTTT. This sequence encodes CASSLDRGYTGELFF.

This clone appeared a few times. This chain uses TRBV18 with TRBJ2-7, with a possible D match to TRBD2 (5 bases). Germline loops: CDR1 KGHSH, CDR2 LQKENI. V was trimmed by 4 bases and J by 3 bases, leaving 19 bases between them. The CDR3 has 16 residues. The CDR3 DNA reads TGTGCCAGCTCACGCGATCCAGGACTGAAAGGCTACGAGCAGTACTTC. It yields the protein CASSRDPGLKGYEQYF.

The CDR3: CASSPWAGSSYNEQFF. The CDR3 nucleotides are TGTGCCAGCAGCCCTTGGGCGGGGAGCTCCTACAATGAGCAGTTCTTC. This chain connects TRBV27 to TRBJ2-1; D is perhaps TRBD2 (6 bases). In germline, CDR1 is MNHEY, CDR2 SMNVEV (reference sequence). CDR3 size: 16 residues. V was clipped by 6 bases and J by 0 bases, with 15 bases between them.

The rearrangement links TRBV6-1 to TRBJ2-5; D gene ambiguous. The end of the DNA fits TRBJ2-7 better, so the J call may be wrong. This CDR3 region has 12 residues. Germline CDR1 reads MNHNS; CDR2 reads SASEGT. This CDR3 reads CASRGVSGEQYF. CDR3 DNA sequence: TGTGCCAGCAGAGGAGTGAGTGGCGAGCAGTACTTC.

The CDR3 DNA follows: TGTGCCAGCAAGGGGGGGGGTACTGCCGGGGAGCTGTTTTTT. Translating it yields CASKGGGTAGELFF. The chain joins TRBV6-5 to TRBJ2-2; TRBD2 is a possible D gene (7 bases). V shed 7 bases and J shed 6 bases, with 15 bases lying between them. Germline assignment: CDR1 MNHEY and CDR2 SVGAGI. CDR3 size: 14 residues.